Included here is one T cell receptor (beta chain) sequence, with context. This table comes from immunoSEQ multiplex PCR, and its TCRdb copy is limited to in-frame clones, with some not included. The table shows some 42,000 clones, with approximately 86% occurring only once. There are 14 residues in the CDR3. Trimming took 8 bases from V and 1 from J, leaving 11 bases between them. Germline V gives CDR1 MNHEY, CDR2 SVGAGI. This entry is derived from a study of blood T cell repertoires in COVID-19. Study overall: T cells, B-cell-depleted T cells, or PBMCs supplied cDNA or gDNA.

Sequences were obtained from peripheral blood. The origin of this receptor is a human donor in a cohort sampled during active COVID-19. The V gene is TRBV6-5, the J gene TRBJ2-2, with D tentatively TRBD1 (6 bases). The CDR3 DNA is TGTGCCAGCTACCGGGACAAGAACACCGGGGAGCTGTTTTTT. It is translated as CASYRDKNTGELFF.